This T cell receptor beta chain was identified during a study of cytomegalovirus exposure and HLA in healthy donors. Study overall: A subsequent analysis reported that the 95 to 150 validation repertoires were produced on the same platform that had also been used for the roughly 670 first-cohort repertoires.

Here immunoSEQ multiplex PCR was the method, and the copy in TCRdb shows in-frame clones only, minus some. The sample carries over 80,000 clones, 85% recorded once. Germline V CDR1 and CDR2: MRHNA, SNTAGT. Trimming cost V 1 base and J 5 bases; bases outside gene matches: 8. This CDR3 region has 17 residues. General observations from the study: The dataset shows that most TCR sequences were rare, while some public TCRs occurred in many donors.

As to this clone: The target antigen is unknown.

The V call is TRBV6-4, the J call TRBJ2-7; 13 positions match TRBD2. Material for sequencing was PBMCs. The TCR originated in a man younger than 35 in good health and CMV-seropositive. The DNA of the CDR3 is TGTGCCAGCAGTGACTGTACTAGCGGGAGGGTTTACAACGAGCAGTACGTC. Protein product: CASSDCTSGRVYNEQYV.